The entry below gives a single TCR beta chain sequence along with its context. Authors' analysis steps: Reference gene primers were amplified, and this amplification served to estimate nucleated cell counts. Data came from immunoSEQ multiplex PCR; TCRdb stores just in-frame clones and leaves some out. The DNA gave D and trimming, while V, J and clone size come from that table. Of approximately 220,000 clones in the sample, approximately 80% were seen once. The data derive from a study of blood T cell repertoires in COVID-19. Study summary: COVID-19 samples, acute and convalescent, were from the United States, Italy and Spain. Sample material is recorded as cDNA or gDNA derived from T cells, B-cell-depleted T cells, or PBMCs.

Germline loops: CDR1 SGHTS, CDR2 YDEGEE. The length of the CDR3 is 14 residues. The V segment lost 4 bases and the J segment 3 bases; nucleotides outside the gene matches: 6. The clonotype comes from a woman over 75 with acute or convalescent COVID-19. V is TRBV5-8 and J is TRBJ1-2, with TRBD1 matching over 7 bases. Material for sequencing was peripheral blood. The CDR3 DNA reads as TGTGCCAGCAGCCTACGGGACAGCTACTATGGCTACACCTTC. It encodes CASSLRDSYYGYTF. Using reference TRBV5-8 and TRBJ1-2 for the parts outside the CDR3, the full variable domain is EAGVTQSPTHLIKTRGQQATLRCSPISGHTSVYWYQQALGLGLQFLLWYDEGEERNRGNFPPRFSGRQFPNYSSELNVNALELEDSALYLCASSLRDSYYGYTFGSGTRLTVV.